This T cell receptor beta chain was obtained from a study of blood T cell repertoires in COVID-19. Per the original data handling: Estimates of nucleated cell counts were drawn from the amplification of reference gene primers. Sequenced by immunoSEQ multiplex PCR; TCRdb stores in-frame clones only, minus some. For V, J and clone size, that table is used; D and trimming come from the DNA. The repertoire holds 200,000 to 250,000 clones, with roughly 85% as singletons. This CDR3 is 16 amino acids long. Trimming at V came to 2 bases and at J to 7 bases, leaving 14 bases not matched to a gene. Germline V gene data show CDR1 as MNHEY and CDR2 as SVGEGT.

The sequence derives from a woman aged 70-85 years with COVID-19, enrolled during active disease. Source material: peripheral blood. The chain combines TRBV6-2 or TRBV6-3 with TRBJ2-7; 7 bases line up with TRBD1. The CDR3 reads CASSYPGTAGVGEQYF. Here the CDR3 DNA reads TGTGCCAGCAGTTACCCCGGGACAGCCGGGGTGGGGGAGCAGTACTTC.